Listed below are T cell receptor beta chains from one sample, sequenced in a study of cytomegalovirus exposure and HLA in healthy donors. TCRdb's copy holds only in-frame clones and misses some; the assay was immunoSEQ multiplex PCR. The sample lists 100,000 to 150,000 clones, 76% seen once, with 1.5% to 2.5% in the top ten. The sequenced sample was PBMCs. The source of these receptors is a man between 50 and 59 years old in good health and CMV-seronegative. The CDR3 runs from the conserved cysteine through the conserved F or W. A D gene is named only where the DNA matches it firmly. Clone size is given for some rows only: seen once, a few or many times, or a class if the clone is expanded.

CDR3 DNA,CDR3 protein,D gene,CDR3 length,clone size,J gene,V gene
TGTGCCAGCAGCGTAATCCTGGGGGGAACTGAAGCTTTCTTT,CASSVILGGTEAFF,NA,14,NA,TRBJ1-1,TRBV9
TGTGCCAGCAGCGTATTTCTAGCGGGGGAGGGAGAGACCCAGTACTTC,CASSVFLAGEGETQYF,TRBD2,16,NA,TRBJ2-5,TRBV5-6
TGTGCCAGCAGCTTCCTGTCACTGGTCATGAACACTGAAGCTTTCTTT,CASSFLSLVMNTEAFF,NA,16,NA,TRBJ1-1,TRBV5-4
TGCAGCGTTCAGAAGGGGGCTAACTATGGCTACACCTTC,CSVQKGANYGYTF,NA,13,once,TRBJ1-2,TRBV29-1
TGCGCCAGCAGCCCCGGACGGGGATCAACTAATGAAAAACTGTTTTTT,CASSPGRGSTNEKLFF,NA,16,NA,TRBJ1-4,TRBV5-1
TGTGCCAGCGCGGTGGCAGTCGCGAACACCGGGGAGCTGTTTTTT,CASAVAVANTGELFF,NA,15,NA,TRBJ2-2,TRBV6-5
TGTTCCAGCAGCTTAACCGGACAGGGGGCTAATGACGAGCAGTACTTC,CSSSLTGQGANDEQYF,TRBD1,16,NA,TRBJ2-7,TRBV7-9
TGCAGCGTTACTCATTCTATTGGTTCCAATGAAAAACTGTTTTTT,CSVTHSIGSNEKLFF,NA,15,NA,TRBJ1-4,TRBV29-1
TGTGCCAGCAGTGAAATGGGACAGGGAGGGTCCCTCCACTTT,CASSEMGQGGSLHF,TRBD1,14,NA,TRBJ1-6,TRBV6-1
TGTGCCAGCAGTCCCAGGGACACAGATACGCAGTATTTT,CASSPRDTDTQYF,NA,13,NA,TRBJ2-3,TRBV2
TGTGCCAGCAGCTTGACACAAAACTATGGCTACACCTTC,CASSLTQNYGYTF,NA,13,NA,TRBJ1-2,TRBV7-2
TGTGCCAGCCTGTCTAGCGGGGAACCCAATGAGCAGTTCTTC,CASLSSGEPNEQFF,NA,14,NA,TRBJ2-1,TRBV21-1
TGTGCCAGCAGCTTAGCGCGGGTCAGCTCCTTGAACACTGAAGCTTTCTTT,CASSLARVSSLNTEAFF,NA,17,NA,TRBJ1-1,TRBV7-9